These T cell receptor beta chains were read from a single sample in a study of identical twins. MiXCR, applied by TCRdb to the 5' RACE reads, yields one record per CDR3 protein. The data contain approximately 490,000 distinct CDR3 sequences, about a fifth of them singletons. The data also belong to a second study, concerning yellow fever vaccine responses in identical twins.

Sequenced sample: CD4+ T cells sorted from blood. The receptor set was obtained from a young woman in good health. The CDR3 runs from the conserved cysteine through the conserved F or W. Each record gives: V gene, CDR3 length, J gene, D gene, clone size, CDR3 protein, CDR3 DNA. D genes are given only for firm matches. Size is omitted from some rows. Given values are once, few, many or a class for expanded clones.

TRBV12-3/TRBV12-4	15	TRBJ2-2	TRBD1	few	CASRWDRDNTGELFF	TGTGCCAGCAGATGGGACAGGGATAACACCGGGGAGCTGTTTTTT
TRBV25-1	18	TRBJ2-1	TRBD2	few	CASSPIPGTSGRYGEQFF	TGTGCCAGCAGTCCTATCCCTGGGACTAGCGGGAGATACGGTGAGCAGTTCTTC
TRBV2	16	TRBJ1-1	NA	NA	CASHWAANSLNTEAFF	TGTGCCAGCCATTGGGCAGCAAACAGTTTGAACACTGAAGCTTTCTTT
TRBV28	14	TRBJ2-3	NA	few	CASSLFSRTDTQYF	TGTGCCAGCAGTTTATTCTCGAGGACAGATACGCAGTATTTT
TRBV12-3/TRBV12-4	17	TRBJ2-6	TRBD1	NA	CASSFRTGISGANVLTF	TGTGCCAGCAGTTTTCGGACAGGTATCTCTGGGGCCAACGTCCTGACTTTC
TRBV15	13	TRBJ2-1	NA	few	CATSRAGSNEQFF	TGTGCCACCAGCAGAGCGGGTTCAAATGAGCAGTTCTTC
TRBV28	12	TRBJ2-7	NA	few	CASSFEPFQQYF	TGTGCCAGCAGTTTCGAACCGTTCCAGCAGTACTTC
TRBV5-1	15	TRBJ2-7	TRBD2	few	CASSLGDRGVYEQYF	TGCGCCAGCAGCTTGGGGGACCGGGGGGTCTACGAGCAGTACTTC
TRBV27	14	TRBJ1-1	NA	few	CASSFREGGTEAFF	TGTGCCAGCAGTTTCCGGGAGGGTGGCACTGAAGCTTTCTTT
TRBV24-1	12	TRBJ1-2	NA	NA	CATSGISGGYTF	TGTGCCACCAGTGGGATAAGTGGTGGCTACACCTTC
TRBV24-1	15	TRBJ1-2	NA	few	CATSDPTAINYGYTF	TGTGCCACCAGTGACCCTACAGCTATCAACTATGGCTACACCTTC
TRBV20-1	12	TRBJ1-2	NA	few	CSARVANYGYTF	TGCAGTGCTAGAGTAGCTAACTATGGCTACACCTTC
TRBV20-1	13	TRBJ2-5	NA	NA	CSARLGGGETQYF	TGCAGTGCTAGATTAGGGGGGGGGGAGACCCAGTACTTC
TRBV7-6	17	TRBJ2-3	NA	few	CASSSRGASGGTDTQYF	TGTGCCAGCAGCTCTCGGGGGGCTAGCGGAGGCACAGATACGCAGTATTTT
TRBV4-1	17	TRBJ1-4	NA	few	CASSQGSAGATNEKLFF	TGCGCCAGCAGCCAAGGGTCGGCGGGGGCAACTAATGAAAAACTGTTTTTT
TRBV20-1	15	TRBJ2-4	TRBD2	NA	CSAHLAGVSKNIQYF	TGCAGTGCCCACCTAGCGGGAGTTTCCAAAAACATTCAGTACTTC
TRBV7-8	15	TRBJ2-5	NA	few	CASTPFRDWQETQYF	TGTGCCAGCACACCTTTCCGGGACTGGCAAGAGACCCAGTACTTC
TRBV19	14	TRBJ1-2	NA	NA	CASSPIQGRYGYTF	TGTGCCAGTAGTCCGATACAGGGTCGGTATGGCTACACCTTC
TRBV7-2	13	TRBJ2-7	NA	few	CASSLASGWEQYF	TGTGCCAGCAGCTTAGCCTCGGGATGGGAGCAGTACTTC
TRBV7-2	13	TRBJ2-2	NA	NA	CASSSDRPGELFF	TGTGCCAGCAGCTCCGACAGGCCCGGGGAGCTGTTTTTT